Listed here are 14 T cell receptor beta chains from one sample, sequenced in a study of blood T cell repertoires in COVID-19. Assay: immunoSEQ multiplex PCR; the TCRdb copy retains only in-frame clones and omits some. Among about 100,000 clones listed, roughly 84% were seen once. The sample comprised peripheral blood. Source of these receptors: a human donor in a cohort sampled during active COVID-19.

V usage is TRBV9 and J usage is TRBJ2-3; 8 bases agree with TRBD2. Per germline, CDR1 SGDLS and CDR2 YYNGEE. Germline trimming cut 4 bases from V and 2 bases from J; bases unmatched to any gene: 12. CDR3 length equals 17 residues. CDR3 DNA sequence: TGTGCCAGCAGCACGCGGGGGCGGGGGGACCTCACAGATACGCAGTATTTT. It specifies CASSTRGRGDLTDTQYF.

This clone showed up just a few times. This rearrangement joins TRBV5-4 to TRBJ2-1; 12 nucleotides agree with TRBD2. CDR3 size: 15 residues. Trimming at V came to 3 bases and at J to 4 bases, leaving 2 bases not matched to a gene. Germline V gene data show CDR1 as SGHNT and CDR2 as YYREEE (reference sequence). The CDR3 bases are TGTGCCAGCAGCTGGACTAGCGGGGCTTACAATGAGCAGTTCTTC. Its protein product is CASSWTSGAYNEQFF.

DNA for the CDR3: TGTGCCAGCAGCTCCCAGATGATCTCGAACAATGAGCAGTTCTTC. Amino acids: CASSSQMISNNEQFF. The V gene is TRBV11-2, the J gene TRBJ2-1; D is unresolved. Germline lookup yields CDR1 SGHAT and CDR2 FQNNGV. The CDR3 sequence is 15 residues long. V lost 4 bases and J 5 bases, leaving 15 bases between the germline ends.

The genes are TRBV6-5 and TRBJ1-2, with D possibly being TRBD1 (6 bases). Germline-derived CDR1 and CDR2 are MNHEY and SVGAGI. CDR3 length equals 14 residues. V dropped 5 bases and J dropped 4 bases, with 14 bases sitting between them. CDR3 coding DNA: TGTGCCAGCAGTCGAGACAGGAGCGGCTATGGCTACACCTTC. As protein: CASSRDRSGYGYTF.

The chain links TRBV7-2 to TRBJ2-3; 10 bases align to TRBD2. Germline values: CDR1 SGHTA, CDR2 FQGNSA. The CDR3 consists of 15 residues. The trim removed 5 bases at V and 3 bases at J, leaving 5 bases unmatched. CDR3 loop: CASSPKLAGTDTQYF. The DNA for the CDR3 is TGTGCCAGCAGCCCTAAACTAGCGGGAACAGATACGCAGTATTTT. The whole variable domain, remainder taken from reference TRBV7-2 and TRBJ2-3, is GAGVSQSPSNKVTEKGKDVELRCDPISGHTALYWYRQSLGQGLEFLIYFQGNSAPDKSGLPSDRFSAERTGGSVSTLTIQRTQQEDSAVYLCASSPKLAGTDTQYFGPGTRLTVL.

The chain links TRBV2 to TRBJ1-5, with D unclear. Germline assignment: CDR1 SNHLY and CDR2 FYNNEI. The CDR3 length is 12 residues. V lost 7 bases and J 9 bases, leaving 13 bases between the germline ends. CDR3 loop: CASTEGPGPQHF. CDR3 coding DNA: TGTGCCAGCACAGAGGGCCCCGGGCCCCAGCATTTT.

This sequence joins TRBV5-1 and TRBJ1-3; D not certain. The CDR3 runs 16 residues. The germline V and J ends were trimmed by 4 bases and 0 bases, with 14 bases remaining between them. Germline V gene data show CDR1 as SGHRS and CDR2 as YFSETQ. In DNA, the CDR3 is TGCGCCAGCAGCCTCCAGGACTCCAGCTCTGGAAACACCATATATTTT. It yields the protein CASSLQDSSSGNTIYF.

The rearrangement links TRBV6-2 or TRBV6-3 to TRBJ2-5, with 8 bases aligning to TRBD1. Germline V lookup: CDR1 MNHEY, CDR2 SVGEGT. This CDR3 spans 13 amino acids. With V trimmed by 6 bases and J by 6 bases, 6 bases remained unmatched. The CDR3 here is CASRYGQGQTQYF. The CDR3 coding sequence is TGTGCCAGCAGATACGGACAGGGCCAGACCCAGTACTTC.

The CDR3 reads CATSRGEMSNQPQHF. In nucleotides, the CDR3 is TGTGCCACCAGCAGAGGGGAGATGAGCAATCAGCCCCAGCATTTT. The rearrangement joins TRBV15 to TRBJ1-5; D is undetermined. Between the trimmed V and J ends, which lost 1 base and 1 base, there was a span of 8 bases. The germline CDR1 and CDR2 sequences are LNHNV and YYDKDF (reference sequence). The CDR3 spans 15 residues.

By share, this clone counts as medium-sized (0.01 to 0.1%). This chain joins TRBV4-1 and TRBJ1-6, with D tentatively TRBD1 (5 bases). The germline V gene encodes CDR1 MGHRA and CDR2 YSYEKL. CDR3 length equals 16 residues. V was clipped by 2 bases and J by 14 bases, with 22 bases between them. CDR3 DNA sequence: TGCGCCAGCAGCCAACCGACAGTTCTGGTGTATGAGTCCCTCCACTTT. Protein: CASSQPTVLVYESLHF.

The table lists this clone with a few counts. This sequence joins TRBV5-5 and TRBJ2-7; possible D gene TRBD1, 5 bases. Germline CDR1 reads SGHKS; CDR2 reads YYEKEE (reference sequence). The CDR3 totals 12 residues. V was pared by 4 bases and J by 3 bases, with 8 bases between. The CDR3 here is CASSLTGYEQYF. In DNA form, the CDR3 reads TGTGCCAGCAGCCTAACAGGCTACGAGCAGTACTTC.

In its sample, this clone was seen a few times. The rearrangement uses TRBV7-9 and TRBJ2-7; the match to TRBD1 covers 7 bases. Germline-derived CDR1 and CDR2 are SEHNR and FQNEAQ (reference sequence). CDR3 size: 15 residues. The V and J ends lost 2 bases and 7 bases, in that order; junction bases with no gene match: 11. For the CDR3, the DNA is TGTGCCAGCAGCTTAATGTACAGGGGCGGAAGAGAGCAGTACTTC. Translated, it gives CASSLMYRGGREQYF.

The chain links TRBV27 to TRBJ1-5, with 10 bases identical to TRBD1. Per the germline V gene, CDR1 is MNHEY and CDR2 is SMNVEV (reference sequence). V was pared by 6 bases and J by 5 bases, with 4 bases of the junction left unmatched. The CDR3 consists of 14 residues. CDR3 DNA sequence: TGTGCCAGCAGCCCGGACAGGGGGTATCAGCCCCAGCATTTT. Its protein product is CASSPDRGYQPQHF.

The CDR3 protein is CASSLVVAYEQYF. DNA for the CDR3: TGCGCCAGCAGCTTGGTGGTAGCCTACGAGCAGTACTTC. This chain connects TRBV5-1 to TRBJ2-7; D is unclear. Germline-derived CDR1 and CDR2 are SGHRS and YFSETQ. The V and J ends lost 0 bases and 2 bases respectively, with 6 bases between them. The CDR3 has 13 residues.